The entry that follows covers one T cell receptor beta chain sequence. The data belong to a study of blood T cell repertoires in COVID-19. V was pared by 5 bases and J by 2 bases, with 14 bases between. CDR3 length: 15 amino acids. Germline assignment: CDR1 SGHDN and CDR2 FVKESK. In the original analysis: Cell counts per sample came from amplifying reference gene primers. Libraries were prepared by immunoSEQ multiplex PCR; TCRdb keeps only in-frame clonotypes and omits some of them. V and J calls plus clone size are reproduced from that table; the DNA served to infer D and trimming. The sample yields around 120,000 clones, 75% to 90% seen once.

The receptor was isolated from a woman of 80 years or more with acute or convalescent COVID-19. Sequenced input: peripheral blood. The rearrangement uses TRBV14 and TRBJ2-3, with a possible D match to TRBD2 (6 bases). Here the CDR3 reads CASSAPGLNTDTQYF. The CDR3 bases are TGTGCCAGCAGCGCCCCGGGACTCAACACAGATACGCAGTATTTT.